These 13 T cell receptor beta chains originate from one sample sequenced in a study of blood T cell repertoires in COVID-19. TCRdb's table, derived via immunoSEQ multiplex PCR, lists solely in-frame clones and lacks some. Of some 68,000 clones listed, roughly 87% are singletons. Material for sequencing was peripheral blood. These receptors were collected from a woman between 50 and 59 years old with COVID-19, enrolled during active disease.

This clone was observed a few times. CDR3 in amino acids: CATSPGGTGGRGQPQHF. For the CDR3, the DNA is TGTGCCACCAGCCCCGGGGGGACAGGGGGCCGCGGTCAGCCCCAGCATTTT. This chain joins TRBV15 and TRBJ1-5, with 12 positions matching TRBD1. CDR1 LNHNV and CDR2 YYDKDF come from the germline V gene (reference sequence). V gave up 5 bases and J gave up 6 bases; unmatched junction bases: 11. The CDR3 consists of 17 residues.

The chain uses TRBV9 and TRBJ2-3; 11 bases match TRBD2. The V and J ends lost 4 bases and 2 bases, in that order; junction bases with no gene match: 3. There are 15 residues in the CDR3. Germline CDR1 is SGDLS and CDR2 is YYNGEE. The CDR3: CASSPTSGVTDTQYF. In DNA form, the CDR3 reads TGTGCCAGCAGCCCGACTAGCGGGGTCACAGATACGCAGTATTTT.

The chain is built from TRBV2 and TRBJ1-3; tentative D call: TRBD1 (6 bases). Germline V gene lookup returns CDR1 SNHLY and CDR2 FYNNEI. Trimming shortened V by 3 bases and J by 4 bases, and 10 bases separated the two germline ends. This CDR3 has 14 residues. The chain's CDR3 is CASSEPGAGNTIYF. Here the CDR3 DNA reads TGTGCCAGCAGTGAGCCAGGGGCGGGAAACACCATATATTTT.

This rearrangement joins TRBV5-1 to TRBJ1-5; weak D call: TRBD1 (6 bases). Germline CDR1 is SGHRS and CDR2 is YFSETQ. The CDR3 has 15 amino acids. The V and J ends lost 3 bases and 4 bases respectively, with 14 bases between them. The CDR3 sequence: CASSYTTGSNQPQHF. DNA of the CDR3: TGCGCCAGCAGCTACACGACAGGATCGAATCAGCCCCAGCATTTT.

The chain combines TRBV28 with TRBJ1-1, with 7 bases fitting TRBD1. Per germline, CDR1 MDHEN and CDR2 SYDVKM. The CDR3 has 16 residues. V gave up 5 bases and J gave up 0 bases; unmatched junction bases: 9. CDR3 bases: TGTGCCAGCAGTCCAGCGTACGGGACAGTGAACACTGAAGCTTTCTTT. This translates into CASSPAYGTVNTEAFF.

This sequence joins TRBV4-3 and TRBJ1-4; D not resolved. The CDR3 has 16 amino acids. Germline V gene lookup returns CDR1 LGHNA and CDR2 YSLEER. The V end lost 1 base, the J end lost 8 bases, and 17 bases lay between the germline ends. CDR3 in DNA: TGCGCCAGCAGCCAAGTCGGCGGGGTCCCGGGCGAAAAACTGTTTTTT. This gives the protein CASSQVGGVPGEKLFF.

The sample holds one count of this clone. J is TRBJ2-3 and V is TRBV24-1; 7 nucleotides align to TRBD1. V gave up 4 bases and J gave up 2 bases; unmatched junction bases: 11. In germline, CDR1 is KGHDR, CDR2 SFDVKD. CDR3 length: 17 amino acids. The CDR3 region is CATSDHGQDRVTDTQYF. CDR3 DNA: TGTGCCACCAGTGACCATGGACAGGATAGAGTCACAGATACGCAGTATTTT.

The gene calls are TRBV6-1 and TRBJ1-2; D remains ambiguous. Germline V CDR1 and CDR2: MNHNS, SASEGT. Deletions cut 3 bases from V and 8 bases from J, with 10 bases between. This CDR3 spans 12 amino acids. CDR3 sequence reads: CASSDRYGGYTF. The CDR3 DNA reads TGTGCCAGCAGTGACAGGTACGGCGGCTACACCTTC.

Concerning this clone itself: The limits of the CDR3 on the DNA are not certain, so only TCRdb's listed CDR3 is given. The chain combines TRBV28 with TRBJ1-3; the DNA was not used to check the table's D call, TRBD1. 15 amino acids form the CDR3, both terminal residues included. CDR1 is MDHEN, CDR2 SYDVKM, per germline. CDR3 in amino acids: CASSSSTVSGNTIYF.

The V call is TRBV19, the J call TRBJ1-2; D gene uncertain. Trimming stripped 0 bases from V and 8 bases from J, with 13 bases between. Germline CDR1 and CDR2: LNHDA and SQIVND (reference sequence). The CDR3 is 14 residues long. The DNA for the CDR3 is TGTGCCAGTAGTATAGATCTCGGCATACAGGGCTACACCTTC. Protein sequence: CASSIDLGIQGYTF.

The chain employs TRBV5-4 and TRBJ2-7; tentatively, D is TRBD2 (6 bases). The CDR3 runs to 15 residues. V dropped 2 bases and J dropped 4 bases, with 16 bases sitting between them. Germline CDR1 is SGHNT and CDR2 is YYREEE (reference sequence). This CDR3 reads CASSFGISGGYEQYF. CDR3 in DNA: TGTGCCAGCAGCTTTGGGATTAGCGGCGGGTACGAGCAGTACTTC. Full variable domain (missing parts from reference TRBV5-4 and TRBJ2-7): ETGVTQSPTHLIKTRGQQVTLRCSSQSGHNTVSWYQQALGQGPQFIFQYYREEENGRGNFPPRFSGLQFPNYSSELNVNALELDDSALYLCASSFGISGGYEQYFGPGTRLTVT.

The chain joins TRBV5-1 to TRBJ2-7; D call uncertain. Germline-derived CDR1 and CDR2 are SGHRS and YFSETQ. V was pared by 0 bases and J by 7 bases, with 14 bases between. CDR3 length: 14 amino acids. DNA of the CDR3: TGCGCCAGCAGCTTGGGTGGGCTCCTTGGAGAGCAGTACTTC. Translated: CASSLGGLLGEQYF.

The J gene is TRBJ2-7, the V gene TRBV9, with D possibly matching TRBD2 (5 bases). V lost 0 bases and J 3 bases, leaving 10 bases between the germline ends. This CDR3 comprises 14 residues. Germline loops: CDR1 SGDLS, CDR2 YYNGEE. The CDR3 loop reads CASSVAVGSYEQYF. DNA for the CDR3: TGTGCCAGCAGCGTAGCGGTAGGGAGCTACGAGCAGTACTTC.